These 19 T cell receptor beta chains came from one sample sequenced in a study of T cells after yellow fever vaccination. Each CDR3 protein is one row after TCRdb ran MiXCR on the 5' RACE reads. In the table there are under 500,000 distinct CDR3 sequences, around 19% of which are singletons. This specimen consisted of PBMCs, obtained before the yellow fever booster vaccination. The receptors derive from a man aged 18 to 35 who received the YFV17D yellow fever vaccine.

The genes are TRBV2 and TRBJ2-2; 7 positions agree with TRBD2. CDR1 is SNHLY, CDR2 FYNNEI, per germline. The CDR3 extends over 16 amino acids. V lost 3 bases to trimming and J lost 2 bases; unmatched junction nucleotides: 6. This CDR3 is CASSDPASGNTGELFF. DNA for the CDR3: TGTGCCAGCAGTGATCCGGCTAGCGGAAACACCGGGGAGCTGTTTTTT.

V and J are TRBV5-1 and TRBJ1-5; 7 nucleotides align to TRBD1. V lost 4 bases, J lost 7 bases, and 8 bases stayed unmatched. Germline assignment: CDR1 SGHRS and CDR2 YFSETQ. This CDR3 is 14 amino acids long. The CDR3 DNA follows: TGCGCCAGCAGCGTTACAGGGGAGGGACAGCCCCAGCATTTT. Encoded protein: CASSVTGEGQPQHF.

In this sample, this clonotype turned up a few times. A junction end diverges from the germline sequence, so it may reflect a read error. This chain uses TRBV20-1 with TRBJ2-7; a weak D match, TRBD1 (5 bases). The CDR3 sequence is 12 residues long. Looked up from germline, CDR1 is DFQATT and CDR2 is SNEGSKA (reference sequence). The CDR3 reads CSARLLQIGVSF. CDR3 in DNA: TGCAGTGCTAGATTGCTACAGATAGGGGTTTCGTTC.

The V gene is TRBV5-6, the J gene TRBJ1-1; D may be TRBD1 (5 bases). CDR1 and CDR2 from the germline V gene are SGHDT and YYEEEE. The CDR3 length is 17 residues. Trimming removed 0 bases at V and 3 bases at J, with 18 bases between. The CDR3 sequence: CASSLVQGRPKDTEAFF. The CDR3 region has the DNA TGTGCCAGCAGCTTGGTTCAGGGTAGGCCAAAGGACACTGAAGCTTTCTTT. The variable domain in full, with the rest retrieved from reference TRBV5-6 and TRBJ1-1, is DAGVTQSPTHLIKTRGQQVTLRCSPKSGHDTVSWYQQALGQGPQFIFQYYEEEERQRGNFPDRFSGHQFPNYSSELNVNALLLGDSALYLCASSLVQGRPKDTEAFFGQGTRLTVV.

This chain connects TRBV3-1 to TRBJ2-7; D uncertain. Trimming stripped 0 bases from V and 6 bases from J, with 6 bases between. Germline assignment: CDR1 LGHDT and CDR2 YNNKEL (reference sequence). CDR3 length: 12 amino acids. The CDR3 spells CASSQDRLEQYF. In DNA, the CDR3 is TGTGCCAGCAGCCAAGACAGGCTCGAGCAGTACTTC.

This clonotype was observed a few times. The chain links TRBV29-1 to TRBJ1-3, with 9 bases lining up with TRBD1. The CDR3 sequence is 15 residues long. V lost 5 bases and J lost 0; bases outside the gene matches: 5. Germline values: CDR1 SQVTM, CDR2 ANQGSEA. This CDR3 reads CSVTGGEGSGNTIYF. The CDR3 DNA reads TGCAGCGTTACAGGGGGCGAAGGCTCTGGAAACACCATATATTTT.

This clonotype was detected only a few times. The V gene is TRBV4-3, the J gene TRBJ2-1, with TRBD1 identical over 8 bases. Germline values: CDR1 LGHNA, CDR2 YSLEER. The CDR3 loop spans 14 amino acids. J gave up 6 bases and V 3 bases, and 4 bases lay outside the gene matches. The CDR3: CASSHGQGGNEQFF. CDR3 DNA: TGCGCCAGCAGCCATGGACAGGGTGGCAATGAGCAGTTCTTC.

This clonotype was counted a few times. The chain has TRBV10-3 and TRBJ1-5, with D possibly TRBD1 on 5 matching bases. Trimming stripped 0 bases from V and 5 bases from J, with 14 bases between. The CDR3 has 16 amino acids. Germline lookup yields CDR1 ENHRY and CDR2 SYGVKD. CDR3 sequence (DNA): TGTGCCATCAGTGAGTCGTGGGGCGTATCCGATCAGCCCCAGCATTTT. Residues: CAISESWGVSDQPQHF.

This clonotype was counted ten times or more. The chain employs TRBV27 and TRBJ2-7; D not resolved. V shed 3 bases and J shed 5 bases, with 2 bases lying between them. The CDR3 is 10 residues long. Germline-derived CDR1 and CDR2 are MNHEY and SMNVEV (reference sequence). CDR3: CASSFNEQYV. The CDR3 nucleotides read TGTGCCAGCAGTTTTAACGAGCAGTACGTC.

The J gene is TRBJ2-6, the V gene TRBV5-1, with unresolved D. Germline CDR1 reads SGHRS; CDR2 reads YFSETQ. The CDR3 has 13 amino acids. V lost 0 bases, J lost 5 bases, and 3 bases lay in between. CDR3 DNA sequence: TGCGCCAGCAGCTTGGATCGGGCCAACGTCCTGACTTTC. Translating gives CASSLDRANVLTF.

The chain recombines TRBV5-1 with TRBJ1-4; D is unresolved. V lost 1 base to trimming and J lost 3 bases, with 10 bases between them. CDR3 length equals 15 residues. Per germline, CDR1 SGHRS and CDR2 YFSETQ. The CDR3 sequence is CASSLTLGSNEKLFF. DNA for the CDR3: TGCGCCAGCAGCTTGACGTTAGGCTCTAATGAAAAACTGTTTTTT. The full variable domain, its missing parts supplied by reference TRBV5-1 and TRBJ1-4, is KAGVTQTPRYLIKTRGQQVTLSCSPISGHRSVSWYQQTPGQGLQFLFEYFSETQRNKGNFPGRFSGRQFSNSRSEMNVSTLELGDSALYLCASSLTLGSNEKLFFGSGTQLSVL.

This clonotype was seen ten or more times. The J gene is TRBJ2-1, the V gene TRBV29-1; perhaps TRBD2 as D (6 bases). V was clipped by 0 bases and J by 0 bases, with 12 bases between them. The CDR3 consists of 16 residues. Germline-derived CDR1 and CDR2 are SQVTM and ANQGSEA. CDR3 sequence reads: CSVEDQAGSSYNEQFF. CDR3 in DNA: TGCAGCGTTGAAGATCAGGCGGGGAGCTCCTACAATGAGCAGTTCTTC.

This clonotype has just a few counts. This sequence joins TRBV7-8 and TRBJ1-2; D gene uncertain. Germline CDR1 reads SGHVS; CDR2 reads FQNEAQ. CDR3 length equals 13 residues. The V and J ends lost 4 bases and 2 bases respectively, with 8 bases between them. The CDR3 sequence is CASSYLQNYGYTF. CDR3 coding DNA: TGTGCCAGCAGCTATTTACAGAACTATGGCTACACCTTC.

The gene calls are TRBV2 and TRBJ1-1; D remains unclear. The CDR3 is 15 residues long. V was trimmed by 3 bases and J by 3 bases, leaving 14 bases between them. Germline V gene sequence: CDR1 SNHLY, CDR2 FYNNEI. The CDR3 DNA sequence: TGTGCCAGCAGTGAGCTCGGTCCGGGCCACACTGAAGCTTTCTTT. Amino acids: CASSELGPGHTEAFF.

This clonotype was detected only a few times. This chain joins TRBV7-3 and TRBJ1-4; perhaps TRBD1 as D (5 bases). CDR1 is SGHTA, CDR2 FQGTGA, per germline. The CDR3 covers 13 residues. Deletions cut 3 bases from V and 10 bases from J, with 12 bases between. The CDR3 DNA follows: TGTGCCAGCAGCTTCGATCAGGGAGGAAAACTGTTTTTT. It is translated as CASSFDQGGKLFF. Variable domain in full (rest from reference TRBV7-3 and TRBJ1-4): GAGVSQTPSNKVTEKGKYVELRCDPISGHTALYWYRQSLGQGPEFLIYFQGTGAADDSGLPNDRFFAVRPEGSVSTLKIQRTERGDSAVYLCASSFDQGGKLFFGSGTQLSVL.

The V and J genes are TRBV18 and TRBJ1-1; 8 bases match TRBD1. The CDR3 runs 17 residues. The V gene end was trimmed by 3 bases and the J gene end by 1 base; junction bases not matched to a gene: 10. Germline-derived CDR1 and CDR2 are KGHSH and LQKENI. Here the CDR3 reads CASSPRQGTESNTEAFF. CDR3 nucleotides: TGTGCCAGCTCACCGCGACAGGGGACAGAATCGAACACTGAAGCTTTCTTT. The full variable domain, with the rest looked up from reference TRBV18 and TRBJ1-1, is NAGVMQNPRHLVRRRGQEARLRCSPMKGHSHVYWYRQLPEEGLKFMVYLQKENIIDESGMPKERFSAEFPKEGPSILRIQQVVRGDSAAYFCASSPRQGTESNTEAFFGQGTRLTVV.

In this sample, this clonotype turned up a few times. The V and J genes are TRBV12-3 or TRBV12-4 and TRBJ1-2; D gene uncertain. V shed 5 bases and J shed 3 bases, with 7 bases lying between them. The CDR3 covers 12 residues. The CDR3 sequence: CASSGPYYGYTF. The DNA of the CDR3 is TGTGCCAGCAGTGGGCCCTACTATGGCTACACCTTC.

The V call is TRBV5-1, the J call TRBJ2-1; 10 bases align to TRBD1. V lost 1 base and J lost 9; bases outside the gene matches: 7. This CDR3 spans 15 amino acids. Germline CDR1 is SGHRS and CDR2 is YFSETQ. The CDR3 nucleotides read TGCGCCAGCAGCTTGTGGGACAGGGGAATTGGTGAGCAGTTCTTC. Translated, it gives CASSLWDRGIGEQFF.

The chain recombines TRBV20-1 with TRBJ2-3; 8 nucleotides align to TRBD2. This CDR3 comprises 15 residues. The V gene end was trimmed by 3 bases and the J gene end by 2 bases; junction bases not matched to a gene: 7. Germline V gene data show CDR1 as DFQATT and CDR2 as SNEGSKA (reference sequence). CDR3 protein: CSASGPGGDTDTQYF. CDR3 DNA sequence: TGCAGTGCTAGTGGTCCGGGGGGGGACACAGATACGCAGTATTTT.